The 6 T cell receptor beta chains given below trace back to one sample, sequenced in a study of blood T cell repertoires in COVID-19. Profiled with immunoSEQ multiplex PCR; TCRdb holds only in-frame clones, not every one. Of about 130,000 clones in the sample, roughly 87% were seen once. Sequencing was performed on peripheral blood. The receptors shown here come from a woman older than 75 with acute or convalescent COVID-19.

The CDR3 DNA sequence: TGCGCCAGCAGCCAAGATCGGACAGGGGTGAGGGATACGCAGTATTTT. Translating it yields CASSQDRTGVRDTQYF. The chain combines TRBV4-1 with TRBJ2-3; the match to TRBD1 covers 9 bases. This CDR3 region has 16 residues. Unmatched junction bases numbered 7, after V lost 0 bases and J lost 6 bases. In germline, CDR1 is MGHRA, CDR2 YSYEKL.

The V gene is TRBV6-9, the J gene TRBJ1-5, with D possibly being TRBD1 (5 bases). The germline CDR1 and CDR2 sequences are MNHGY and SVAAGI. V dropped 3 bases and J dropped 7 bases, with 13 bases sitting between them. CDR3 length: 14 residues. For the CDR3, the DNA is TGTGCCAGCAGTTACGAGGCAGGGATGCAGCCCCAGCATTTT. Translated: CASSYEAGMQPQHF.

The chain recombines TRBV5-1 with TRBJ2-5; 10 nucleotides agree with TRBD2. This CDR3 contains 16 residues. Trimming took 3 bases from V and 5 from J; bases not matched to a gene: 10. Germline values: CDR1 SGHRS, CDR2 YFSETQ. CDR3 DNA: TGCGCCAGCAGCTCCAGTAGCGGGGGGAACTGGGAGACCCAGTACTTC. Its translation is CASSSSSGGNWETQYF.

The V gene is TRBV7-9, the J gene TRBJ2-1; a weak D match, TRBD2 (7 bases). The germline CDR1 and CDR2 sequences are SEHNR and FQNEAQ (reference sequence). The CDR3 length is 16 residues. Trimming stripped 5 bases from V and 1 base from J, with 15 bases between. CDR3 in amino acids: CASSPIRGGSYNEQFF. The CDR3 DNA follows: TGTGCCAGCAGCCCTATTAGGGGGGGTTCCTACAATGAGCAGTTCTTC.

The rearrangement joins TRBV29-1 to TRBJ1-1; TRBD1 might be the D (5 bases). CDR1 SQVTM and CDR2 ANQGSEA come from the germline V gene. Trimming shortened V by 6 bases and J by 2 bases, and 10 bases separated the two germline ends. The CDR3 contains 12 residues. CDR3 loop: CSVGAGNTEAFF. Written as DNA, the CDR3 is TGCAGCGTAGGGGCAGGTAACACTGAAGCTTTCTTT.

The chain links TRBV7-2 to TRBJ2-2; D might be TRBD1 (5 bases). From germline, CDR1 is SGHTA and CDR2 FQGNSA. The CDR3 spans 15 residues. V was pared by 1 base and J by 10 bases, with 16 bases between. Here the CDR3 DNA reads TGTGCCAGCAGCTTAGGAGGCAGGGCCATCGAGGAGCTGTTTTTT. Translating it yields CASSLGGRAIEELFF.